Listed here are 30 T cell receptor beta chains from one sample, sequenced in a study of T cell responses to AZD1222 COVID-19 vaccine. Generated by immunoSEQ multiplex PCR, the TCRdb table keeps only in-frame clones and is missing some. Altogether some 110,000 clones are present, approximately 84% being singletons, with the ten largest covering roughly 9%. The sequencing here drew on peripheral blood, taken on day 0 of AZD1222 vaccination. Receptors originate from an adult in good health.

The chain carries TRBV15 and TRBJ2-2; 7 positions match TRBD1. This CDR3 contains 16 residues. V gave up 0 bases and J gave up 6 bases; unmatched junction bases: 7. Per the germline V gene, CDR1 is LNHNV and CDR2 is YYDKDF (reference sequence). The CDR3 protein is CATSREGQGVAGELFF. CDR3 in DNA: TGTGCCACCAGCAGAGAGGGGCAGGGGGTGGCCGGGGAGCTGTTTTTT.

V is TRBV3-1 (or the pseudogene TRBV3-2) and J is TRBJ2-1; D gene ambiguous. Germline V gene lookup returns CDR1 LGHDT and CDR2 YNNKEL (reference sequence). The CDR3 is 13 residues long. Trimming shortened V by 4 bases and J by 12 bases, and 16 bases separated the two germline ends. Written as DNA, the CDR3 is TGTGCCAGCAGCCGGACCGGGCCCGCTTTGCAGTTCTTC. Its protein is CASSRTGPALQFF.

The chain carries TRBV4-3 and TRBJ2-2; D gene ambiguous. Germline CDR1 and CDR2: LGHNA and YSLEER. This CDR3 has 14 amino acids. The V gene lost 7 bases and the J gene lost 2 bases, with 11 bases spanning the gap. The CDR3 sequence: CASKRFKNTGELFF. The CDR3 bases are TGCGCCAGCAAAAGGTTTAAAAACACCGGGGAGCTGTTTTTT.

The V gene is TRBV11-3, the J gene TRBJ1-1, with D perhaps TRBD1 (5 bases). Trimming cost V 5 bases and J 0 bases, with 22 bases left between them. The V gene's germline CDR1 is SGHNT and CDR2 YENEEA. CDR3 length: 18 residues. The DNA of the CDR3 is TGTGCCAGCAGCCCGGGCCAGGGTGGTGGGTCCATGAACACTGAAGCTTTCTTT. This codes for CASSPGQGGGSMNTEAFF. The full variable domain, with the rest looked up from reference TRBV11-3 and TRBJ1-1, is EAGVVQSPRYKIIEKKQPVAFWCNPISGHNTLYWYLQNLGQGPELLIRYENEEAVDDSQLPKDRFSAERLKGVDSTLKIQPAELGDSAVYLCASSPGQGGGSMNTEAFFGQGTRLTVV.

The chain links TRBV1 to TRBJ1-6. TRBV1 is designated a pseudogene. The CDR3 extends over 13 amino acids. This CDR3 reads CTSSRGPGSPLHF. The CDR3 DNA follows: TGCACCAGCAGCCGGGGTCCGGGTTCACCCCTCCACTTT.

The V and J genes are TRBV7-2 and TRBJ2-1; 7 bases line up with TRBD2. The trim removed 5 bases at V and 4 bases at J, leaving 17 bases unmatched. Germline assignment: CDR1 SGHTA and CDR2 FQGNSA. The CDR3 consists of 18 residues. CDR3 DNA sequence: TGTGCCAGCAGCCGCCAGTCCCCGCGGGGGTCGGTTTACAATGAGCAGTTCTTC. This sequence encodes CASSRQSPRGSVYNEQFF.

The V and J genes are TRBV12-3 or TRBV12-4 and TRBJ1-1; no reliable D call. V was pared by 2 bases and J by 1 base, with 5 bases between. This CDR3 is 13 amino acids long. The CDR3 sequence is CASSLIRNTEAFF. Written as DNA, the CDR3 is TGTGCCAGCAGTTTAATTCGGAACACTGAAGCTTTCTTT.

The chain couples TRBV12-3 or TRBV12-4 to TRBJ1-2; no firm D call. Trimming pared 3 bases from V and 7 bases from J, leaving 6 bases between. CDR3 length equals 11 residues. CDR3 nucleotides: TGTGCCAGCAGTTTCAGATTTGGCTACACCTTC. Protein sequence: CASSFRFGYTF.

The V gene is TRBV28, the J gene TRBJ1-5, with D hard to call. CDR1 MDHEN and CDR2 SYDVKM come from the germline V gene. V was cut by 4 bases and J by 4 bases, with 26 bases left in between. This CDR3 has 19 residues. This chain's CDR3 is CASSSSHGRSSNPNQPQHF. The CDR3 DNA reads as TGTGCCAGCAGTTCCTCGCATGGGAGGAGCTCAAACCCTAATCAGCCCCAGCATTTT.

This clone was counted a single time. The chain employs TRBV20-1 and TRBJ2-3; 7 bases line up with TRBD2. CDR3 size: 14 residues. Germline assignment: CDR1 DFQATT and CDR2 SNEGSKA (reference sequence). Trimming removed 3 bases from V and 8 bases from J; junction bases left unmatched: 11. The CDR3 is CSASLAVTSGTQYF. The DNA of the CDR3 is TGCAGTGCTAGTCTAGCGGTAACTTCGGGTACGCAGTATTTT.

The rearrangement links TRBV7-9 to TRBJ1-2; D gene unclear. Germline values: CDR1 SEHNR, CDR2 FQNEAQ (reference sequence). This CDR3 is built from 15 residues. The ends were cut back, 1 base at V and 0 bases at J, with 9 bases in the middle. This CDR3 is CASSLDLTTNYGYTF. The CDR3 DNA is TGTGCCAGCAGCTTAGACCTCACAACTAACTATGGCTACACCTTC.

This chain uses TRBV28 with TRBJ1-4; possibly TRBD1 for D (5 bases). This CDR3 spans 15 amino acids. CDR1 is MDHEN, CDR2 SYDVKM, per germline. The ends were cut back, 3 bases at V and 4 bases at J, with 12 bases in the middle. The CDR3 loop reads CASSFWGRNNEKLFF. CDR3 sequence (DNA): TGTGCCAGCAGTTTCTGGGGACGGAATAATGAAAAACTGTTTTTT.

This clone was observed a handful of times. V and J are TRBV7-3 and TRBJ1-1, with D possibly being TRBD1 (6 bases). Germline V CDR1 and CDR2: SGHTA, FQGTGA. Trimming shortened V by 3 bases and J by 0 bases, and 8 bases separated the two germline ends. The CDR3 extends over 14 amino acids. The CDR3 loop reads CASSFRQVNTEAFF. The DNA for the CDR3 is TGTGCCAGCAGCTTCCGACAGGTGAACACTGAAGCTTTCTTT. Supplemented by reference TRBV7-3 and TRBJ1-1, the full variable domain reads GAGVSQTPSNKVTEKGKYVELRCDPISGHTALYWYRQSLGQGPEFLIYFQGTGAADDSGLPNDRFFAVRPEGSVSTLKIQRTERGDSAVYLCASSFRQVNTEAFFGQGTRLTVV.

The chain links TRBV12-3 or TRBV12-4 to TRBJ2-5; a possible D gene is TRBD2 (6 bases). The CDR3 sequence is 13 residues long. V gave up 7 bases and J gave up 8 bases, with 17 bases separating them. The CDR3 region is CASTPGTSRTQYF. In nucleotides, the CDR3 is TGTGCCAGCACCCCAGGTACTAGCAGAACCCAGTACTTC.

This clone was counted a few times. The rearrangement joins TRBV24-1 to TRBJ2-1; TRBD2 matches at 7 bases. Germline lookup yields CDR1 KGHDR and CDR2 SFDVKD. V lost 9 bases and J lost 8; bases outside the gene matches: 15. The CDR3 loop spans 15 amino acids. The CDR3 DNA is TGTGCCACCGCCACGGGAGAACGGGAGGTGTATGAGCAGTTCTTC. This encodes CATATGEREVYEQFF.

The V call is TRBV5-6, the J call TRBJ2-1, with D possibly called TRBD1 or TRBD2 (6 bases each). V dropped 0 bases and J dropped 11 bases, with 12 bases sitting between them. From germline, CDR1 is SGHDT and CDR2 YYEEEE. This CDR3 comprises 13 residues. The CDR3 sequence is CASSLAGAPKQFF. CDR3 nucleotides: TGTGCCAGCAGCTTGGCGGGGGCTCCTAAGCAGTTCTTC.

V gene TRBV18 combines with J gene TRBJ1-1; D not resolved. V shed 0 bases and J shed 6 bases, with 11 bases lying between them. Germline V gives CDR1 KGHSH, CDR2 LQKENI. This CDR3 spans 14 amino acids. The CDR3 bases are TGTGCCAGCTCACCACCGGATAGGGTGTCTGAAGCTTTCTTT. This codes for CASSPPDRVSEAFF.

The rearrangement links TRBV6-2 or TRBV6-3 to TRBJ2-7; D remains unclear. The CDR3 runs 12 residues. Per the germline V gene, CDR1 is MNHEY and CDR2 is SVGEGT. Trimming shortened V by 4 bases and J by 6 bases, and 10 bases separated the two germline ends. DNA for the CDR3: TGTGCCAGCAGTTTAAGTGGATTCGAGCAGTACTTC. Amino acids: CASSLSGFEQYF.

J is TRBJ1-2 and V is TRBV4-2; TRBD1 aligns across 8 bases. In germline, CDR1 is LGHNA, CDR2 YNFKEQ. Trimming at V came to 3 bases and at J to 2 bases, leaving 2 bases not matched to a gene. The CDR3 is made up of 14 amino acids. The CDR3, as DNA: TGTGCCAGCAGCCATCAGGGGGCCAACTATGGCTACACCTTC. This gives the protein CASSHQGANYGYTF.

The CDR3 reads CASTLAGVGGELFF. The CDR3 DNA sequence: TGTGCCAGCACCTTAGCGGGAGTCGGCGGGGAGCTGTTTTTT. The chain carries TRBV6-6 and TRBJ2-2, with TRBD2 identical over 9 bases. Losses at the gene ends were 7 bases for V and 7 bases for J; bases not matched to a gene: 7. Per the germline V gene, CDR1 is MNHNY and CDR2 is SVGAGI (reference sequence). The CDR3 extends over 14 amino acids.

This rearrangement joins TRBV13 to TRBJ1-2; no clear D gene. The CDR3 totals 14 residues. The germline V gene has CDR1 PRHDT and CDR2 FYEKMQ (reference sequence). The V and J ends lost 7 bases and 0 bases respectively, with 12 bases between them. This CDR3 reads CASTLRKANYGYTF. The DNA of the CDR3 is TGTGCCAGCACCCTCAGGAAAGCTAACTATGGCTACACCTTC.

The V and J genes are TRBV9 and TRBJ2-5; 7 bases match TRBD2. This CDR3 has 18 amino acids. Germline loops: CDR1 SGDLS, CDR2 YYNGEE. V trimming: 4 bases; J trimming: 3 bases; junction bases outside the gene matches: 18. The CDR3 reads CASSSSTGGGSRKETQYF. The CDR3 DNA is TGTGCCAGCAGCTCCTCAACGGGGGGAGGCAGCCGGAAAGAGACCCAGTACTTC. Based on the CDR3 plus reference TRBV9 and TRBJ2-5, the full variable domain is DSGVTQTPKHLITATGQRVTLRCSPRSGDLSVYWYQQSLDQGLQFLIQYYNGEERAKGNILERFSAQQFPDLHSELNLSSLELGDSALYFCASSSSTGGGSRKETQYFGPGTRLLVL.

The rearrangement uses TRBV15 and TRBJ2-5; 7 bases align to TRBD2. The germline V gene encodes CDR1 LNHNV and CDR2 YYDKDF (reference sequence). J was trimmed by 5 bases and V by 1 base; bases with no gene match: 4. This CDR3 is 14 amino acids long. The CDR3 DNA is TGTGCCACCAGCAGAGGCGCGGGGGACGAGACCCAGTACTTC. It translates to CATSRGAGDETQYF.

This clone was counted between two and nine times. The chain combines TRBV11-2 with TRBJ1-4; D remains unclear. Germline V gene sequence: CDR1 SGHAT, CDR2 FQNNGV. The CDR3 sequence is 14 residues long. V lost 1 base to trimming and J lost 7 bases, with 10 bases between them. The CDR3 is CASSLAPYSEKLFF. The CDR3 DNA sequence: TGTGCCAGCAGCTTAGCCCCCTACAGTGAAAAACTGTTTTTT.

The chain employs TRBV3-1 (or the pseudogene TRBV3-2) and TRBJ2-2; unclear D gene. The length of the CDR3 is 11 residues. Trimming took off 3 bases at V and 5 bases at J, with 1 base between the two ends. In germline, CDR1 is LGHDT, CDR2 YNNKEL (reference sequence). CDR3 in amino acids: CASSHTGELFF. The CDR3 DNA reads as TGTGCCAGCAGCCATACCGGGGAGCTGTTTTTT.

This sequence joins TRBV28 and TRBJ2-1; TRBD2 agrees at 8 bases. Germline V gene data show CDR1 as MDHEN and CDR2 as SYDVKM. The V and J ends lost 11 bases and 3 bases, in that order; junction bases with no gene match: 12. The CDR3 runs 15 residues. The CDR3, as DNA: TGTGCCTCGCAGCCGAGCGGGAGTAACTACAATGAGCAGTTCTTC. It specifies CASQPSGSNYNEQFF.

The chain joins TRBV27 to TRBJ1-5, with 9 bases lining up with TRBD1. Germline-derived CDR1 and CDR2 are MNHEY and SMNVEV (reference sequence). The trim removed 7 bases at V and 6 bases at J, leaving 7 bases unmatched. This CDR3 contains 14 residues. The CDR3 bases are TGTGCCAGCAACCACAGGGGGCAAGGTCAGCCCCAGCATTTT. Translating it yields CASNHRGQGQPQHF.

This clone was detected a few times. The chain carries TRBV9 and TRBJ1-6, with D hard to call. The CDR3 extends over 16 amino acids. V lost 4 bases and J 3 bases, leaving 14 bases between the germline ends. CDR1 and CDR2 (germline): SGDLS, YYNGEE. CDR3: CASSPRGGNYNSPLHF. Written as DNA, the CDR3 is TGTGCCAGCAGCCCTCGAGGTGGTAACTATAATTCACCCCTCCACTTT.

V is TRBV24-1 and J is TRBJ1-2; D is ambiguous. Per the germline V gene, CDR1 is KGHDR and CDR2 is SFDVKD. This CDR3 is built from 14 residues. The V end was cut by 2 bases, the J end by 5 bases, with 11 bases between. DNA of the CDR3: TGTGCCACCAGTGATTCCACAGACCGGTATGGCTACACCTTC. Protein sequence: CATSDSTDRYGYTF.

The V call is TRBV6-5, the J call TRBJ1-5; no reliable D call. The length of the CDR3 is 16 residues. The V end was cut by 0 bases, the J end by 2 bases, with 11 bases between. Germline assignment: CDR1 MNHEY and CDR2 SVGAGI. The DNA for the CDR3 is TGTGCCAGCAGTTACTCGGCCGGCCTCCGCAATCAGCCCCAGCATTTT. This encodes CASSYSAGLRNQPQHF.